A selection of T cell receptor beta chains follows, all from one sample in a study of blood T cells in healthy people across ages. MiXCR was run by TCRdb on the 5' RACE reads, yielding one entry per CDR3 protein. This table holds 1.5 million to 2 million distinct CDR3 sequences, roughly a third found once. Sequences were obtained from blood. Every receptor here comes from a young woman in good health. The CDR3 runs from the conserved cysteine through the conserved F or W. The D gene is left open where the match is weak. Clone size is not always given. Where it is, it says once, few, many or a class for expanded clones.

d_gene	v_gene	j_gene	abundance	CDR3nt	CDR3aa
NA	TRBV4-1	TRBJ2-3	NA	TGCGCCAGCAGAAAAACACGACTAGTTTCTGCAGATACGCAGTATTTT	CASRKTRLVSADTQYF
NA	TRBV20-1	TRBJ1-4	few	TGCAGTGCTAGAGATCGATTAGGGGGTGGCGCAACTAATGAAAAACTGTTTTTT	CSARDRLGGGATNEKLFF
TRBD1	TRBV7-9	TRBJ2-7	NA	TGTGCCAGCAGCCACTTGGGACAGGGAGAAGGTTCCTACGAGCAGTACTTC	CASSHLGQGEGSYEQYF
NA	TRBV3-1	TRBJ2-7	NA	TGTGCCAGCAGCCAAGGGGGCTGGCGCCCTTCCTACGAGCAGTACTTC	CASSQGGWRPSYEQYF
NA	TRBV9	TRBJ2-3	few	TGTGCCAGCAGCTTAAGGGCCGGGGCAGATACGCAGTATTTT	CASSLRAGADTQYF
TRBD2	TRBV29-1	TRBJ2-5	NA	TGCAGCTGGACTAGCGGGAGTTTTGGGGAGACCCAGTACTTC	CSWTSGSFGETQYF
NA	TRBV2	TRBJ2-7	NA	TGTGCCAGCAAAGGACTCGACTACGAGCAGTACTTC	CASKGLDYEQYF
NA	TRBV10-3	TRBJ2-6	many	TGTGCCATCAGTGAAGGGGTGTCAGGGGCCAACGTCCTGACTTTC	CAISEGVSGANVLTF
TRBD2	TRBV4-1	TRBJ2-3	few	TGCGCCAGCAGCCAATACCTAGCGGGAGAAGAAGATACGCAGTATTTT	CASSQYLAGEEDTQYF
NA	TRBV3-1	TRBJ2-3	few	TGTGCCAGCAGCCAAGATAGGTGGCTAGGGCCAGATACGCAGTATTTT	CASSQDRWLGPDTQYF
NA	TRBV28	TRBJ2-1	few	TGTGCCAGCGGCCGGGGGCAGGCTTATGAGCAGTTCTTC	CASGRGQAYEQFF
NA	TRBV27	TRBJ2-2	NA	TGTGCCAGCAGTTTCGCAGCCGCGAACACCGGGGAGCTGTTTTTT	CASSFAAANTGELFF
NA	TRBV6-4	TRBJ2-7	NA	TGTGCCAGCAGTGTACCCCTTCACTCCTACGAGCAGTATTTC	CASSVPLHSYEQYF
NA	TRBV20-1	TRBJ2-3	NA	TGCAGTGCTAGAGGAGGGAGTGATAGCACAGATACGCAGTATTTT	CSARGGSDSTDTQYF
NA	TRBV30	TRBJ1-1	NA	TGTGCCTGGACCTCGGGGGTAAACACTGAAGCTTTCTTT	CAWTSGVNTEAFF
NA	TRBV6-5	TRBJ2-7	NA	TGTGCCAGCAGTTTCTCGGCAGCCAGCGAGCAGTACTTC	CASSFSAASEQYF
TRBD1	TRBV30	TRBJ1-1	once	TGTGCCTGGGGACAGGACGTGAACACTGAAGCTTTCTTT	CAWGQDVNTEAFF
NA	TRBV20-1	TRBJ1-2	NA	TGCAGTGCTAGTGACGGGGGGAGACTTTATGGCTACACCTTC	CSASDGGRLYGYTF
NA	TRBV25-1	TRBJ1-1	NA	TGTGCCAGCTCGGGACGGGGGGGTACTGGAGCTTTCTTT	CASSGRGGTGAFF
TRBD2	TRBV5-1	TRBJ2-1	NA	TGCGCCAGCAGCTTGGAGCGGGCTAGCGGGGGGCGGGATGAGCAGTTCTTC	CASSLERASGGRDEQFF
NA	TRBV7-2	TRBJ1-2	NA	TGTGCCAGCAGCCCAGGGAACCGAGCTAACTATGGCTACACCTTC	CASSPGNRANYGYTF
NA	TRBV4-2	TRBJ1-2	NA	TGTGCCAACAGCCAATTTAGCGGGGGCGCGCGGTTAAACTATGGCTACACCTTC	CANSQFSGGARLNYGYTF
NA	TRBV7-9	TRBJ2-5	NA	TGTGCCAGCAGCTTAGCACACACAGGGTACCAAGAGACCCAGTACTTC	CASSLAHTGYQETQYF
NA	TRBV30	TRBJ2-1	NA	TGTGCCTGGAGTGTATCATTAACGGGATTTTACAATGAGCAGTTCTTC	CAWSVSLTGFYNEQFF
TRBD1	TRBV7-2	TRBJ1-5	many	TGTGCCAGCAGCTCAAGACAGGGCGGTGTGGGGAATCAGCCCCAGCATTTT	CASSSRQGGVGNQPQHF
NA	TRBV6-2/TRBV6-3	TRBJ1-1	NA	TGTGCCAGCAGTTATTCGACAGGCGAACTTGAAGCTTTCTTT	CASSYSTGELEAFF
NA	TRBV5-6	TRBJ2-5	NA	TGTGCCAGCAGCGCCTTGGAAACAGACAGTCAAGAGACCCAGTACTTC	CASSALETDSQETQYF
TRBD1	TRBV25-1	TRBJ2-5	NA	TGTGCCAGCAGTGAATTGGCCCGGGACAGCCAAGAGACCCAGTACTTC	CASSELARDSQETQYF
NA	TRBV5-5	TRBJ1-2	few	TGTGCCAGCAGCCTGGGAAGATACGGGAACTATGGCTACACCTTC	CASSLGRYGNYGYTF
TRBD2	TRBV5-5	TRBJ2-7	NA	TGTGCCAGCAGCTGGAGCGGGAGCGGGACCTACAATGAGCAGTACTTC	CASSWSGSGTYNEQYF
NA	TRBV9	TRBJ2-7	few	TGTGCCAGCAGCGTAGGGCTAGGCCACGAGCAGTACTTC	CASSVGLGHEQYF
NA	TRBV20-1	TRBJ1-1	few	TGCAGCGCTAGGGGTTGGGACACTGAAGCTTTCTTT	CSARGWDTEAFF
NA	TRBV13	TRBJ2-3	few	TGTGCCAGCAGCTCCTATTTAAGACAGTCTGATACGCAGTATTTT	CASSSYLRQSDTQYF
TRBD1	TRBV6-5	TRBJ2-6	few	TGTGCCAGCAGTTACCTGGGACAGGGGGCTACTGGGGCCAACGTCCTGACTTTC	CASSYLGQGATGANVLTF
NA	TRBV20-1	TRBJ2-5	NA	TGCAGTGCTAGTCCACTTGGGGTTCGCGAGACCCAGTACTTC	CSASPLGVRETQYF
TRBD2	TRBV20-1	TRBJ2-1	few	TGCAGTGCAGAACTAGCGGGAGGAGTAGAGCAGTTCTTC	CSAELAGGVEQFF
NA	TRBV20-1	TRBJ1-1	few	TGCAGTGCTCCTAATACCGGGACACCGATGAACACTGAAGCTTTCTTT	CSAPNTGTPMNTEAFF
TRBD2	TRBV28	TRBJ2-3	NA	TGTGCCAGCAGTTCACGCATAGCGGGAAGCGTCCCAGATACGCAGTATTTT	CASSSRIAGSVPDTQYF
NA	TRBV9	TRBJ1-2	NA	TGTGCCAGCAGCGCCGACTCCTGGCTGGATGGCTACACCTTC	CASSADSWLDGYTF
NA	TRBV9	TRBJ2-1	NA	TGTGCCAGCAGCGTAGTCCGGGGAATAGGTGAGCAGTTCTTC	CASSVVRGIGEQFF
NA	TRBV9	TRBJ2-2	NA	TGTGCCAGCAGCGCAGGGTGGAGGGAAAATGGGGAGCTGTTTTTT	CASSAGWRENGELFF
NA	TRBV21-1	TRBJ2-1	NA	TGTGCCAGCAGCAAAAGCCGGCGGGTGAGGGTTTGGGTGACTAGCGGGTTCTTC	CASSKSRRVRVWVTSGFF
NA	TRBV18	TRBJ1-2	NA	TGTGCCAGCTCACCACCCTCAGGAGATAACTATGGCTACACCTTC	CASSPPSGDNYGYTF
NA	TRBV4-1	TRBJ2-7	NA	TGCGCCAGCAGCCAACCCCGACAGGGTGGGAGGAAAGAGCAGTACTTC	CASSQPRQGGRKEQYF
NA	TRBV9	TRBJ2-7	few	TGTGCCAGCAGCGTAGGTAGCATCGCCCACGAGCAGTACTTC	CASSVGSIAHEQYF
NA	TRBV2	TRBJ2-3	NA	TGTGCCAGCCGGGAACAGGCAGGCACAGATACGCAGTATTTT	CASREQAGTDTQYF
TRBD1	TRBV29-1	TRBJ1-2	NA	TGCAGCGTGAGTCCCGGGACAGGGGAGGACTATGGCTACACCTTC	CSVSPGTGEDYGYTF
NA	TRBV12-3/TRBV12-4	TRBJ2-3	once	TGTGCCAGCAGTTCGGCGGAAACAGATACGCAGTATTTT	CASSSAETDTQYF
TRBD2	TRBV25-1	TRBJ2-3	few	TGTGCCAGCACCCCCGGGGGGTTTGGTGATACGCAGTATTTT	CASTPGGFGDTQYF
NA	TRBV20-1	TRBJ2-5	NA	TGCAGTGCTACCTCCCTCCTGGCGCCCAGAGTGGCCCAGTACTTC	CSATSLLAPRVAQYF
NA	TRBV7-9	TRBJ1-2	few	TGTGCCAGCAGCTATCTCTCGGAGGGGACCCAAGGGTATGGCTACACCTTC	CASSYLSEGTQGYGYTF
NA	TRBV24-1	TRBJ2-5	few	TGTGCCACCAGTGACAATGGACATCAAGAGACCCAGTACTTC	CATSDNGHQETQYF
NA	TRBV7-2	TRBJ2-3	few	TGTGCCAGCAGCTTCGGGACTCGGCTATTCACAGATACGCAGTATTTT	CASSFGTRLFTDTQYF
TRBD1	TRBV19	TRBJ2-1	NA	TGTGCCAGTAGCCGACAGGGGGGGACGTACAATGAGCAGTTCTTC	CASSRQGGTYNEQFF
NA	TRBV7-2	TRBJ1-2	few	TGTGCCAGCAGCACAACAGTAGTACATGGCTACACCTTC	CASSTTVVHGYTF
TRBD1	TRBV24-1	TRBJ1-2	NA	TGTGCCACCAGTGATCGGAGGGGACAGGAAGCCTATGGCTACACCTTC	CATSDRRGQEAYGYTF
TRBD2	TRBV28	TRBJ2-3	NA	TGTGCCAGCACTGGGCGGGAGGGCCCAGATACGCAGTATTTT	CASTGREGPDTQYF
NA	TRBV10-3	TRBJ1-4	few	TGTGCCATCAGTGTTGGGACTGCAACTAATGAAAAACTGTTTTTT	CAISVGTATNEKLFF